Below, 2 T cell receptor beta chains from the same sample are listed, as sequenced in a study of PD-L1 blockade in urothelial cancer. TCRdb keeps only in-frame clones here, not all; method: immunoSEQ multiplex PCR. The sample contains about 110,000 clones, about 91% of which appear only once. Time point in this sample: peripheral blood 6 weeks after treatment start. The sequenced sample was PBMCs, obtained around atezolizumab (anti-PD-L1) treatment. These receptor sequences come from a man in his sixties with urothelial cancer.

The CDR3 spells CASSQDGAGGIYGYTF. In nucleotides, the CDR3 is TGTGCCAGCAGCCAGGACGGCGCAGGGGGCATCTATGGCTACACCTTC. This chain connects TRBV4-2 to TRBJ1-2, with TRBD1 matching 8 bases. J gave up 4 bases and V 3 bases, and 10 bases lay outside the gene matches. The CDR3 has 16 residues. Germline values: CDR1 LGHNA, CDR2 YNFKEQ.

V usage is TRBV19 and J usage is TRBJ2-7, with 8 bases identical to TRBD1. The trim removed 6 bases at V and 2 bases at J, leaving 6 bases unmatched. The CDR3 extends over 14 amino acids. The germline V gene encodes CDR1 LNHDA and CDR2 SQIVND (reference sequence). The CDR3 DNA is TGTGCCAGTAGGCAAGGACAGGGTGCCTACGAGCAGTACTTC. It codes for CASRQGQGAYEQYF.